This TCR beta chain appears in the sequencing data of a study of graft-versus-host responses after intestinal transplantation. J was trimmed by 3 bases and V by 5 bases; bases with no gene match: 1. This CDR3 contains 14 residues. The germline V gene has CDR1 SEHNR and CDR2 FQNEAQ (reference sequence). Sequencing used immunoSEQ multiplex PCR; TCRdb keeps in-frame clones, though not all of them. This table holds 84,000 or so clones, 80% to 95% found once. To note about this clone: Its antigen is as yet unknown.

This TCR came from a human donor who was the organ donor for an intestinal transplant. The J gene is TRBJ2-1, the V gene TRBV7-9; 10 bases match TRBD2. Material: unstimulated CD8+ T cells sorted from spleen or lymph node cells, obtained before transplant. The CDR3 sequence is CASSPSGSYNEQFF. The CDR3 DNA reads TGTGCCAGCAGCCCTAGCGGGAGCTACAATGAGCAGTTCTTC.